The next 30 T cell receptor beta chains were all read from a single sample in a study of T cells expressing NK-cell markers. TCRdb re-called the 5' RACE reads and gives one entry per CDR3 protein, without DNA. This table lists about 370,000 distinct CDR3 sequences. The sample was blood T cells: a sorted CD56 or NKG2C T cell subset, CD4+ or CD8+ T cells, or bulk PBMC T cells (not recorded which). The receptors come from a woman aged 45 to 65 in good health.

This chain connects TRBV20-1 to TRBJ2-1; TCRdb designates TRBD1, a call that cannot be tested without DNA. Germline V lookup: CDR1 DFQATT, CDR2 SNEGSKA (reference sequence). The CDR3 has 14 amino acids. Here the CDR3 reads CSARGTASHNEQFF.

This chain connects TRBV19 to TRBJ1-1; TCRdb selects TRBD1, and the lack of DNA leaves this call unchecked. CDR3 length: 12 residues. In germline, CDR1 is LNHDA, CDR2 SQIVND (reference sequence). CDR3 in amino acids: CASSNRQVEAFF.

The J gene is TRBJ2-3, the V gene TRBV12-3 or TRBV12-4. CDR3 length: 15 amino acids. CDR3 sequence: CASSFPSGFTDTQYF.

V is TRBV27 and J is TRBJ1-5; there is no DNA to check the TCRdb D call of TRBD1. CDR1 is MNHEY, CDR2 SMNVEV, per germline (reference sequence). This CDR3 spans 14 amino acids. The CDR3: CASSSPGVGQPQHF.

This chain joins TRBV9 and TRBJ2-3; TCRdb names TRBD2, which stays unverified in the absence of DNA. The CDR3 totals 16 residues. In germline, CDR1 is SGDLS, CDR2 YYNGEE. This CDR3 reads CASSPTSGVRTDTQYF.

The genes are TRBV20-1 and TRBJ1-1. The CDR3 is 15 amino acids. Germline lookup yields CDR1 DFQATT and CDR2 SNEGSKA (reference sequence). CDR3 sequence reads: CSAPHKFGGPTEAFF.

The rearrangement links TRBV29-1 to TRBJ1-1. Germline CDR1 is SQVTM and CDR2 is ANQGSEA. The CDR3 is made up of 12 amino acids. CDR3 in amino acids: CSFRSAGTEAFF.

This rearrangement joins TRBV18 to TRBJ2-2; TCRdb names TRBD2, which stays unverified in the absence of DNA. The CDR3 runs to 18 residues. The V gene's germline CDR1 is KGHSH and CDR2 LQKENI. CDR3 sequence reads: CASSPTSAGGPNTGELFF.

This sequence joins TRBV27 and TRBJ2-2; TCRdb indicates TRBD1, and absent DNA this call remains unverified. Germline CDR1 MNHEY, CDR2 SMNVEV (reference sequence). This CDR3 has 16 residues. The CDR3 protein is CASSFFGTGETGELFF.

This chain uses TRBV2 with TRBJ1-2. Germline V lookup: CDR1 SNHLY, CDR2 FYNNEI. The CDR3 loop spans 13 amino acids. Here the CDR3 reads CASTPDPNYGYTF.

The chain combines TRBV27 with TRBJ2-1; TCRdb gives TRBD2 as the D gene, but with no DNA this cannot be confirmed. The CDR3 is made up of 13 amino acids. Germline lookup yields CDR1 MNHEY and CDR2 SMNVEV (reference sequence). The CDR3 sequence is CASSSLLAGGEFF.

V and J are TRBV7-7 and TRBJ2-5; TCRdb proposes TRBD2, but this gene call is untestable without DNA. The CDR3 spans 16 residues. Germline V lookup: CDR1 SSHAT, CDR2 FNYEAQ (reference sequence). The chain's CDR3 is CASSISGLAGEETQYF.

The CDR3: CSARDRGTSGRGQFF. The genes are TRBV20-1 and TRBJ2-1; the D call from TCRdb, TRBD2, cannot be confirmed without DNA. CDR1 and CDR2 (germline): DFQATT, SNEGSKA (reference sequence). The CDR3 has 15 residues.

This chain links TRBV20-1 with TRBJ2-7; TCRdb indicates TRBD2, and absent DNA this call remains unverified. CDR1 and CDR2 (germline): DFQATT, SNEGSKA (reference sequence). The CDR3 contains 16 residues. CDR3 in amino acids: CSARDLAGLTSYEQYF.

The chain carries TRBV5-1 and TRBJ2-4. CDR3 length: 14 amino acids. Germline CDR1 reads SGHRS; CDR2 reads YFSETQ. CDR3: CASSLNAAKNIQYF.

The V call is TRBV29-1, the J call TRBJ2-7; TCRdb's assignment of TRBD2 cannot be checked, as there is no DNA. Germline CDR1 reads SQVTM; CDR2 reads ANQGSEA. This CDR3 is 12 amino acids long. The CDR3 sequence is CSALRGRHEQYF.

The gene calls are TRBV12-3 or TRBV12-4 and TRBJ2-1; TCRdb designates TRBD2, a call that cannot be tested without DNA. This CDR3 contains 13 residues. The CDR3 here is CASSARRVDEQFF.

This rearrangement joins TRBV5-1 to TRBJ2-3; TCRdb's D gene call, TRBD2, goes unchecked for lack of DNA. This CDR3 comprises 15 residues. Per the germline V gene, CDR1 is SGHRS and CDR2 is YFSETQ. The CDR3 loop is CASRGGGIVTDTQYF.

This chain's CDR3 is CASSLTGGPYEQYF. The chain employs TRBV6-5 and TRBJ2-7; TCRdb proposes TRBD1, but this gene call is untestable without DNA. The CDR3 extends over 14 amino acids. Germline V CDR1 and CDR2: MNHEY, SVGAGI.

The CDR3 sequence is CASNSFRASGHNEQFF. The V call is TRBV19, the J call TRBJ2-1; TCRdb designates TRBD2, a call that cannot be tested without DNA. Germline assignment: CDR1 LNHDA and CDR2 SQIVND (reference sequence). This CDR3 comprises 16 residues. The whole variable domain, filled in from reference TRBV19 and TRBJ2-1, reads DGGITQSPKYLFRKEGQNVTLSCEQNLNHDAMYWYRQDPGQGLRLIYYSQIVNDFQKGDIAEGYSVSREKKESFPLTVTSAQKNPTAFYLCASNSFRASGHNEQFFGPGTRLTVL.

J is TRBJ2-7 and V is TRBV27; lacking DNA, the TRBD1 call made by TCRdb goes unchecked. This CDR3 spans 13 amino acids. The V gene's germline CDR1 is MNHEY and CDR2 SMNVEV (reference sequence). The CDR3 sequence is CASSGGQFYEQYF.

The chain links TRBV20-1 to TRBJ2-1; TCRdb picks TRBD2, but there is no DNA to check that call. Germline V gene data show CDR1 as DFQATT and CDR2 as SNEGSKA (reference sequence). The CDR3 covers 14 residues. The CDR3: CSAQDPPSYNEQFF.

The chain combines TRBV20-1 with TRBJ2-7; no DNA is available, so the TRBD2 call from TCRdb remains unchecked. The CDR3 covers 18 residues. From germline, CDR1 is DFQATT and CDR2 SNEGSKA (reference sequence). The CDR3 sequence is CSASLRAGPTTRYYEQYF.

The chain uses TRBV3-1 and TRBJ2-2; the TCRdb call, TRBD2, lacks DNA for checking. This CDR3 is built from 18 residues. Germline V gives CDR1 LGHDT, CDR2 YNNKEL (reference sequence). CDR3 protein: CASSQTPPGLGNTGELFF.

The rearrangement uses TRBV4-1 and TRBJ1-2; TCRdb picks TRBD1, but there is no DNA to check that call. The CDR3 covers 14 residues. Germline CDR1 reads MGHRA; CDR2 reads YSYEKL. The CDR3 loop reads CASSQVDRSYGYTF.

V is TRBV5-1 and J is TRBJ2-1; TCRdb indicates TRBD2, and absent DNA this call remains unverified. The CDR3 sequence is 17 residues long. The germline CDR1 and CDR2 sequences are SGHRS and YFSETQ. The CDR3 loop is CASSSQAGTRNFGEQFF.

Here the CDR3 reads CASSFLTPTTNTGELFF. The V and J genes are TRBV11-2 and TRBJ2-2. The CDR3 has 17 residues. Germline lookup yields CDR1 SGHAT and CDR2 FQNNGV. The full variable domain, its missing parts supplied by reference TRBV11-2 and TRBJ2-2, is EAGVAQSPRYKIIEKRQSVAFWCNPISGHATLYWYQQILGQGPKLLIQFQNNGVVDDSQLPKDRFSAERLKGVDSTLKIQPAKLEDSAVYLCASSFLTPTTNTGELFFGEGSRLTVL.

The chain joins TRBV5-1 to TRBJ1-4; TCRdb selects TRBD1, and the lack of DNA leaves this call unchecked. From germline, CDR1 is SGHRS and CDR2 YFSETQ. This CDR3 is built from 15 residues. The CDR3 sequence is CASSLATAVNEKLFF.

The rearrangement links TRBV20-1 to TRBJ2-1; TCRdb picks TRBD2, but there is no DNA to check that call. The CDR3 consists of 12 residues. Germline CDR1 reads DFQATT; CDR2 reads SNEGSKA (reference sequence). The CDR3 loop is CSGTSRINEQFF.

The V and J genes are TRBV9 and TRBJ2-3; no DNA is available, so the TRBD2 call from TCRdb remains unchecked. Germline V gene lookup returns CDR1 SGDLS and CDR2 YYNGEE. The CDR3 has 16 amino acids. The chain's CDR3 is CASSLGLAKVTDTQYF.